This TCR beta chain was identified in a study of chronic HIV infection and antiretroviral therapy (dated by TCRdb to between 2015 and 2017). The table lists this clonotype with a count of one. It has no known antigen specificity. Sequence at one end of the junction differs from germline and may be a read error. Library preparation used 5' RACE. The sequencer listed for this sample is Illumina MiSeq. TCRdb applied fastp at Q25 and MiXCR to the public reads, then kept only in-frame beta chains. For every CDR3 protein sequence, its rows merge into one entry that carries the most common genes and DNA. The sample table holds tens of thousands of distinct CDR3 sequences, of which 7.5% to 9% were seen once. Roughly 2.6% of the sample is in the top ten clones. The CDR3 numbers 12 residues from cysteine through phenylalanine. Only CDR3 DNA is held: 36 bases, read in frame from base 1. According to the germline V gene (reference sequence), CDR1 reads DFQATT and CDR2 reads SNEGSKA.

This sequence was found in an adult who had HIV and had not received antiretroviral therapy, or was an uninfected healthy control (not recorded which). Sequenced sample: peripheral blood. This receptor chain uses TRBV20-1 and TRBJ1-1, with the D gene not confidently named. The CDR3 region: CSARDSYTETFF. The DNA reads as follows: TGCAGTGCTAGAGACAGTTACACTGAAACTTTCTTT.